This T cell receptor (beta chain) was obtained from a study of response to subunit inactivated influenza vaccine. Using its own MiXCR run on the RT-PCR reads, TCRdb lists one record per CDR3 protein. The sample contains 500,000 to 550,000 distinct CDR3 sequences, 6% to 9% of which appear only once. This clonotype was counted between two and nine times. CDR3 length: 14 amino acids. Germline V gives CDR1 SGHTA, CDR2 FQGNSA. Trimming cost V 2 bases and J 4 bases, with 11 bases left between them. The source of this sequence is a man aged 45-69 years who received an inactivated influenza vaccine. Sequenced material: PBMCs from blood, taken 23 months after vaccination. The chain combines TRBV7-2 with TRBJ1-1; D is unresolved. CDR3 DNA: TGTGCCAGCAGCTTAATCAGAGGAGCCACTGAAGCTTTCTTT. Its translation is CASSLIRGATEAFF.